The 10 T cell receptor beta chains reported below all come from one sample, sequenced in a study of neurological immune-mediated disorders. MiXCR, applied by TCRdb to the 5' RACE reads, yields one record per CDR3 protein. The sample carries about 120,000 distinct CDR3 sequences, more than 2.5% recorded once. Input material: PBMCs. These receptor sequences come from a woman aged 25 to 39 with multiple sclerosis.

At least ten counts were recorded for this clonotype. This chain uses TRBV20-1 with TRBJ2-7; D remains ambiguous. Trimming took 1 base from V and 1 from J, leaving 8 bases between them. Germline CDR1 reads DFQATT; CDR2 reads SNEGSKA (reference sequence). This CDR3 comprises 13 residues. CDR3 amino acids: CSARGPPSYEQYF. CDR3 DNA: TGCAGTGCTAGAGGCCCCCCGTCCTACGAGCAGTACTTC.

The V call is TRBV6-6, the J call TRBJ1-3; perhaps TRBD1 as D (5 bases). Trimming removed 2 bases at V and 2 bases at J, with 7 bases between. Germline V gene lookup returns CDR1 MNHNY and CDR2 SVGAGI (reference sequence). This CDR3 comprises 14 residues. The CDR3 DNA follows: TGTGCCAGCAGTTACGGGGCCACTGGAAACACCATATATTTT. Its protein is CASSYGATGNTIYF.

This clonotype was picked up many times. The CDR3 sequence is CSAAGLHQDNEQFF. The CDR3 DNA reads as TGCAGTGCGGCGGGACTTCACCAGGACAATGAGCAGTTCTTC. This chain links TRBV20-1 with TRBJ2-1; D possibly corresponds to TRBD2 (6 bases). The V end lost 6 bases, the J end lost 5 bases, and 17 bases lay between the germline ends. CDR1 is DFQATT and CDR2 is SNEGSKA in the germline V gene (reference sequence). This CDR3 spans 14 amino acids.

This clonotype was observed a few times. This may come from a read error, since a much larger clone is one base off. The chain's CDR3 is CASSLGQPQNF. In nucleotides, the CDR3 is TGTGCCAGCAGTTTAGGTCAGCCCCAGAATTTT. This chain connects TRBV12-3 or TRBV12-4 to TRBJ1-5, with D unclear. There are 11 residues in the CDR3.

This clonotype was seen a few times. The chain employs TRBV5-1 and TRBJ2-3, with D perhaps matching TRBD1 (7 bases). Trimming cost V 1 base and J 6 bases, with 21 bases left between them. The CDR3 is 17 amino acids. The V gene's germline CDR1 is SGHRS and CDR2 YFSETQ. This chain's CDR3 is CASSLQTSRGRGDTQYF. The CDR3 nucleotides are TGCGCCAGCAGCTTGCAAACTAGCAGGGGGAGAGGGGATACGCAGTATTTT. The whole variable domain, remainder taken from reference TRBV5-1 and TRBJ2-3, is KAGVTQTPRYLIKTRGQQVTLSCSPISGHRSVSWYQQTPGQGLQFLFEYFSETQRNKGNFPGRFSGRQFSNSRSEMNVSTLELGDSALYLCASSLQTSRGRGDTQYFGPGTRLTVL.

Many counts were recorded for this clonotype. J is TRBJ2-7 and V is TRBV5-1, with 12 bases identical to TRBD2. In germline, CDR1 is SGHRS, CDR2 YFSETQ. After removal of 4 bases from V and 2 bases from J, the junction contained 7 bases not matched to a gene. The CDR3 covers 16 residues. The CDR3 region has the DNA TGCGCCAGCAGCCTGACTAGCGGGGGCCTTACCTACGAGCAGTACTTC. Residues: CASSLTSGGLTYEQYF.

The chain carries TRBV6-2 or TRBV6-3 and TRBJ2-2, with D perhaps TRBD1 (5 bases). The CDR3 totals 14 residues. Germline CDR1 MNHEY, CDR2 SVGEGT. Deletions cut 6 bases from V and 6 bases from J, with 14 bases between. For the CDR3, the DNA is TGTGCCAGCAGACCCGACAGTCTCGCCGGGGAGCTGTTTTTT. Translation: CASRPDSLAGELFF.

There are many counts of this clonotype. The chain has TRBV7-2 and TRBJ2-3; no clear D gene. In germline, CDR1 is SGHTA, CDR2 FQGNSA. V dropped 5 bases and J dropped 5 bases, with 8 bases sitting between them. CDR3 length: 12 amino acids. Here the CDR3 DNA reads TGTGCCAGCAGCCCGCCGGTAGATACGCAGTATTTT. Translation gives CASSPPVDTQYF.

This clonotype was detected many times. The V call is TRBV12-3 or TRBV12-4, the J call TRBJ2-7; D is perhaps TRBD1 (6 bases). CDR3 length equals 14 residues. Trimming took 10 bases from V and 6 from J, leaving 22 bases between them. CDR3 loop: CATTAAGEIGEQYF. Written as DNA, the CDR3 is TGTGCCACCACAGCGGCAGGGGAAATTGGCGAGCAGTACTTC.

This clonotype was seen at least ten times. The chain couples TRBV12-3 or TRBV12-4 to TRBJ1-2, with no clear D. This CDR3 is 14 amino acids long. Trimming stripped 7 bases from V and 6 bases from J, with 18 bases between. This CDR3 reads CASTIPDSRDGYTF. The CDR3 region has the DNA TGTGCCAGCACCATTCCCGACTCTAGGGATGGCTACACCTTC.